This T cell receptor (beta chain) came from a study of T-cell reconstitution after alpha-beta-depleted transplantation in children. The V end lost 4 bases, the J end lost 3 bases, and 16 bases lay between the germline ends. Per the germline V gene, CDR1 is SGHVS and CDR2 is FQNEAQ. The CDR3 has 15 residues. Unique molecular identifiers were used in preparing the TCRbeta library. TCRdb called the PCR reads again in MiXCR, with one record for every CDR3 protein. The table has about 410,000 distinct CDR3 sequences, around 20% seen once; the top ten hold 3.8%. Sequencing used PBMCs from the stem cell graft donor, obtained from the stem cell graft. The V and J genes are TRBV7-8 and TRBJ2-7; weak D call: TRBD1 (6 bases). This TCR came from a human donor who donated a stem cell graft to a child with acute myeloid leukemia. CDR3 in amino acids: CASSSKGHGDYEQYF. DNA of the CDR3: TGTGCCAGCAGCTCAAAGGGACACGGGGACTACGAGCAGTACTTC.